This record looks at one T cell receptor beta chain sequence and its context. Its cognate antigen has yet to be identified. Base quality data are lacking; no much larger clone is found one base away. Sequencer: Illumina NovaSeq 6000. cDNA libraries for TCRalpha and TCRbeta were prepared by 5'RACE using constant-segment primers, with sample barcodes and unique molecular identifiers added. Trizol reagent was used to extract RNA from every sample. The libraries were amplified in two PCR steps, and the second step added a second sample barcode and Illumina TruSeq adapters. Libraries were sequenced on an Illumina NovaSeq with 2 x 150 bp paired-end reads. For the original study's pipeline: Demultiplexing of reads and collapsing into UMI-guided consensus sequences were performed with migec v1.2.7. Using mixcr v2.1.11, UMI consensuses were aligned to TRA and TRB V and J templates and then assembled into clonotypes. A clonotype was counted as expanded or contracted only if both edgeR and NoisET called the change significant, with noise models trained on biological replicates. For edgeR calls, a false discovery rate-adjusted p below 0.01 and a log2 fold-change threshold of 1 were applied. As an exploratory analysis of dynamics, max-normalized trajectories of the 1000 most abundant clonotypes were examined by PCA with hierarchical clustering. Separately sequenced CD4+ and CD8+ repertoires were used to assign a CD4 or CD8 phenotype to each responding clone. The public reads were reanalyzed by TCRdb: fastp trimming at Q25, MiXCR alignment, in-frame beta chains only. Under each unique CDR3 protein, matching rows form one entry showing the most common genes and DNA. Clone size and V and J calls follow TCRdb, not the original study. The sample has 350,000 to 450,000 distinct CDR3 sequences on record, roughly a quarter of them singletons. The ten largest clones add up to around 8.1% of the sample.

This entry belongs to a study of T-cell memory formation after mild COVID-19 (dated by TCRdb to the early 2020s). General notes on the study: TCR sequence clusters from the two donors were found to be largely donor specific. In a couple of donors, T-cell clones that expanded and contracted after mild COVID-19 were tracked by sequencing TCRalpha and TCRbeta repertoires over time. The cohort was made up of two young adult volunteers, one female and one male, who were previously healthy.

The paper as a whole reports these results and caveats: From day 15 to 85, contracting clones showed balanced CD4/CD8 phenotypes, whereas a second wave of clones that expanded from day 15 to 37 leaned towards CD4+. Contracting CD4+ clones were found mainly in CM and EM memory subsets, while CD8+ clones were enriched in EMRA. Some responding clones were detected in pre-infection memory, suggesting pre-existing cross-reactive memory T cells joined the SARS-CoV-2 response. The second-wave clones that peaked on day 37 were not confirmed to be SARS-CoV-2 specific. Only two mild cases were covered by the study, and larger cohorts that include severe cases with pre-infection samples were considered necessary.

Reading from cysteine to phenylalanine, the CDR3 counts 15 amino acids. Only the CDR3 part of the read is kept: 45 bases, read in frame from the first base. V is clipped by 0 bases and J by 4 bases, and the sequence between their germline boundaries is 10 bases long. Ficoll-Paque density gradient centrifugation was used to isolate PBMCs. This TCR was sampled from an adult woman who had mild COVID-19 (a few samples of this study predate the infection). The sample titles of this study are shuffled in the database, so cell type and time point are left out; the donor was told from shared clones. In this chain, TRBV12-3 or TRBV12-4 is recombined with TRBJ1-5; the D region possibly corresponds to TRBD1 (6 bases align). What was sequenced was PBMCs or a T cell subset sorted from them (not recorded which). In nucleotide form, the sequence is TGTGCCAGCAGTTTAGCGCTAGGGGGAAATCAGCCCCAGCATTTT. Its translation reads: CASSLALGGNQPQHF.